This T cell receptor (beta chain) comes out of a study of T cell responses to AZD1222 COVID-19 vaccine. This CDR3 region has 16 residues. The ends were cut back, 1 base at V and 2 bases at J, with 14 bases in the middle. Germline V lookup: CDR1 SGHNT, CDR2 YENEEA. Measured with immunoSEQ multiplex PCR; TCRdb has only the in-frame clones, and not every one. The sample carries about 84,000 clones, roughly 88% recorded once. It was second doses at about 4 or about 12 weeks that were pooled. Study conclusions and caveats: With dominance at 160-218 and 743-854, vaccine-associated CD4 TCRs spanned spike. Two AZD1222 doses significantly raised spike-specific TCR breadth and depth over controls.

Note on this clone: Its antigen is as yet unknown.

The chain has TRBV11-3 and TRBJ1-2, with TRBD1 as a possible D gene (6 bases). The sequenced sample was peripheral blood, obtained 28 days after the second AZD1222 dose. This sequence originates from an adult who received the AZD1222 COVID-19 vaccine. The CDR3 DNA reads TGTGCCAGCAGCTTAGGTGGGGGGGCGCCGAACTATGGCTACACCTTC. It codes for CASSLGGGAPNYGYTF.